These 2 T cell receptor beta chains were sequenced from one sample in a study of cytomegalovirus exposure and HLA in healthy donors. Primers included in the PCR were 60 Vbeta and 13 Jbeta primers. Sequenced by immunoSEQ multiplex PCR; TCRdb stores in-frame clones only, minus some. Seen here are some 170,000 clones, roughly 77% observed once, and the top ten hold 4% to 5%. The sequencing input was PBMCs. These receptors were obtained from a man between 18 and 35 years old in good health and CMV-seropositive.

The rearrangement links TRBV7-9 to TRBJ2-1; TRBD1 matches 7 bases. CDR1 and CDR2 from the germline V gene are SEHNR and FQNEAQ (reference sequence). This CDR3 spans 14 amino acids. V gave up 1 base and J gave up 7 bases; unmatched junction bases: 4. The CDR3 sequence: CASSLVDRVNEQFF. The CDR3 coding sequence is TGTGCCAGCAGCTTAGTTGACAGGGTGAATGAGCAGTTCTTC.

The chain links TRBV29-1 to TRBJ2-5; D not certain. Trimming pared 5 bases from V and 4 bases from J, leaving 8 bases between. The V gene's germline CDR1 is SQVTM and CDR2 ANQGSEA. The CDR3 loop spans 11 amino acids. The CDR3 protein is CSVPVGETQYF. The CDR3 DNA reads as TGCAGCGTTCCAGTTGGAGAGACCCAGTACTTC. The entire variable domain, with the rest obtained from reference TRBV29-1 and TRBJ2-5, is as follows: SAVISQKPSRDICQRGTSLTIQCQVDSQVTMMFWYRQQPGQSLTLIATANQGSEATYESGFVIDKFPISRPNLTFSTLTVSNMSPEDSSIYLCSVPVGETQYFGPGTRLLVL.